The clone carrying this TCR beta chain was seen many times. The data stem from a study of T cells in Graves' hyperthyroidism and ophthalmopathy. As for the study in general: Sampling of peripheral blood happened at initial diagnosis, prior to any treatment.

The CDR3 regions of TCR beta were amplified from RNA transcripts. A first-round RT-PCR of the TCR CDR3 used the HTBI primer set. TCRdb used MiXCR to reprocess the multiplex PCR reads, holding one entry per CDR3 protein. The repertoire holds around 300,000 distinct CDR3 sequences, with approximately 19% as singletons. The CDR3 is 15 amino acids. Germline loops: CDR1 ENHRY, CDR2 SYGVKD. The V segment lost 5 bases and the J segment 5 bases; nucleotides outside the gene matches: 5. Sequencing was done on a sample of blood. The clonotype originates from a man aged 45 to 65 with Graves' ophthalmopathy. This chain connects TRBV10-3 to TRBJ1-6, with 8 bases identical to TRBD1. The CDR3 sequence is CAISTGTGDNSPLHF. For the CDR3, the DNA is TGTGCCATCAGTACCGGGACAGGAGATAATTCACCCCTCCACTTT.